The T cell receptor beta chain under discussion was sequenced for a study of PD-1 blockade in classical Hodgkin lymphoma. Study findings and constraints: Healthy donors reportedly exceeded newly diagnosed patients in baseline TCR diversity. Whatever underlies the repertoire differences (possibly disease activity or prior therapy) remains undefined.

Time point noted: newly diagnosed, previously untreated cHL patient sample. The authors used newly diagnosed, untreated classical Hodgkin lymphoma PBMCs as comparison. Sequenced by immunoSEQ multiplex PCR; TCRdb stores in-frame clones only, minus some. In the table there are 70,000 or so clones, about 94% of which are singletons. V gave up 5 bases and J gave up 2 bases, with 10 bases separating them. This CDR3 has 14 residues. Germline V gene sequence: CDR1 LNHDA, CDR2 SQIVND (reference sequence). In its sample, this clone was seen a few times. No antigen is known for it. The receptor was derived from a human donor with classical Hodgkin lymphoma. The sequenced material came from peripheral blood mononuclear cells (PBMCs). This chain uses TRBV19 with TRBJ2-4; possibly TRBD2 for D (5 bases). The CDR3 loop is CASSHRGSKNIQYF. The CDR3 DNA is TGTGCCAGTAGTCACCGAGGGTCCAAAAACATTCAGTACTTC.